These T cell receptor beta chains were read from a single sample in a study of blood T cell repertoires in COVID-19. TCRdb keeps only in-frame clones here, not all; method: immunoSEQ multiplex PCR. Of roughly 410,000 clones listed, 70% to 90% were seen once; the top ten hold less than 2%. Sequenced: peripheral blood. The receptors shown here come from a woman in her forties with COVID-19, enrolled during active disease. The CDR3 runs from the conserved cysteine through the conserved F or W. D genes are given only for firm matches. Clone size is stated in some rows and not others, as once, few, many or a class when expanded.

>TRBJ2-1|TRBD2|TRBV5-4|-
CASSLGLADNEQFF
TGTGCCAGCAGCTTGGGGCTAGCGGACAATGAGCAGTTCTTC
>TRBJ1-1|-|TRBV5-8|-
CASSLDPGGSIVITEAFF
TGTGCCAGCAGCTTGGATCCGGGGGGATCGATTGTTATCACTGAAGCTTTCTTT
>TRBJ1-1|TRBD1|TRBV19|-
CASTDPRTGRNTEAFF
TGTGCCAGTACAGACCCGAGGACAGGGAGGAACACTGAAGCTTTCTTT
>TRBJ1-1|-|TRBV5-1|-
CASSLDGGRNTEAFF
TGCGCCAGCAGCTTGGACGGGGGACGGAACACTGAAGCTTTCTTT
>TRBJ2-2|TRBD1|TRBV27|-
CASKTGTGATGELFF
TGTGCCAGCAAGACCGGGACAGGGGCCACCGGGGAGCTGTTTTTT
>TRBJ2-5|-|TRBV11-1|-
CASSLNSGQETQYF
TGTGCCAGCAGCTTAAATTCCGGGCAAGAGACCCAGTACTTC
>TRBJ2-5|-|TRBV7-9|-
CASSLTRGHRLGTQYF
TGTGCCAGCAGCTTAACGAGGGGCCACCGACTAGGGACCCAGTACTTC
>TRBJ2-7|-|TRBV7-2|-
CASSLGQAFYEQYF
TGTGCCAGCAGCTTAGGACAAGCCTTCTACGAGCAGTACTTC
>TRBJ2-3|-|TRBV6-2/TRBV6-3|-
CASSYSTNTQYF
TGTGCCAGCAGTTACTCGACAAATACGCAGTATTTT
>TRBJ2-1|TRBD2|TRBV28|-
CASSQTGTRVNNEQFF
TGTGCCAGCAGTCAGACCGGGACTAGAGTGAACAATGAGCAGTTCTTC
>TRBJ1-3|-|TRBV9|-
CASSVGQGIANTIYF
TGTGCCAGCAGCGTAGGGCAGGGTATCGCAAACACCATATATTTT
>TRBJ1-2|-|TRBV7-9|-
CASSLQVNYGYTF
TGTGCCAGCAGCTTACAGGTCAACTATGGCTACACCTTC
>TRBJ1-4|-|TRBV11-2|-
CASSFGGIGEKLFF
TGTGCCAGCAGCTTTGGGGGGATTGGTGAAAAACTGTTTTTT
>TRBJ1-3|-|TRBV12-5|-
CASAEASGNTIYF
TGTGCTAGTGCCGAGGCCAGCGGAAACACCATATATTTT
>TRBJ1-1|TRBD1|TRBV4-1|-
CASSPAGGRTEAFF
TGCGCCAGCAGCCCAGCAGGGGGGAGAACTGAAGCTTTCTTT
>TRBJ1-3|TRBD1|TRBV28|-
CASSQGGPGNTIYF
TGTGCCAGCAGTCAGGGGGGCCCTGGAAACACCATATATTTT
>TRBJ2-3|TRBD2|TRBV6-5|-
CASRGRGERTDTQYF
TGTGCCAGCAGAGGTCGGGGGGAACGAACAGATACGCAGTATTTT
>TRBJ1-6|-|TRBV7-9|-
CASTSSYNSPLHF
TGTGCCAGCACTAGCTCCTATAATTCACCCCTCCACTTT
>TRBJ2-5|TRBD1|TRBV3-1/TRBV3-2|-
CASSHGTGGETQYF
TGTGCCAGCAGCCACGGGACAGGGGGAGAGACCCAGTACTTC
>TRBJ2-3|-|TRBV6-6|-
CASSYRLGLRTDTQYF
TGTGCCAGCAGTTACCGTTTGGGGCTCCGCACAGATACGCAGTATTTT
>TRBJ1-1|-|TRBV14|once
CASSHGTEAFF
TGTGCCAGCAGCCACGGGACTGAAGCTTTCTTT
>TRBJ2-1|TRBD2|TRBV7-9|-
CASSRPVLAGDDNEQFF
TGTGCCAGCAGCCGACCCGTACTAGCGGGGGACGACAATGAGCAGTTCTTC
>TRBJ1-2|-|TRBV28|-
CASRPGILYGYTF
TGTGCCAGCAGGCCCGGGATTCTCTATGGCTACACCTTC
>TRBJ2-1|-|TRBV14|-
CASSQDFPGVDEQFF
TGTGCCAGCAGCCAAGACTTTCCAGGGGTGGATGAGCAGTTCTTC
>TRBJ2-3|TRBD2|TRBV6-1|-
CASSELPAGGPDTQYF
TGTGCCAGCAGTGAATTACCAGCGGGGGGGCCCGATACGCAGTATTTT
>TRBJ1-2|-|TRBV28|-
CASSSGKPGYTF
TGTGCCAGCAGCTCAGGGAAACCGGGCTACACCTTC
>TRBJ1-2|-|TRBV19|-
CASSIPGGGYGYTF
TGTGCCAGTAGTATACCGGGGGGAGGCTATGGCTACACCTTC
>TRBJ1-1|-|TRBV19|-
CASTFKRGTNTEAFF
TGTGCCAGTACTTTTAAGCGGGGGACGAACACTGAAGCTTTCTTT
>TRBJ1-3|TRBD1|TRBV11-2|-
CASSFDRAGNTIYF
TGTGCCAGCAGCTTTGACAGGGCTGGAAACACCATATATTTT
>TRBJ1-2|-|TRBV4-1|-
CASSQERAESYGYTF
TGCGCCAGCAGCCAAGAGAGGGCTGAATCTTATGGCTACACCTTC
>TRBJ2-2|TRBD2|TRBV28|-
CASSKTGGAGTGELFF
TGTGCCAGCAGCAAAACGGGGGGGGCAGGCACCGGGGAGCTGTTTTTT
>TRBJ1-5|TRBD1|TRBV19|once
CASSRQGYEQPQHF
TGTGCCAGTAGTAGACAGGGGTATGAACAGCCCCAGCATTTT
>TRBJ1-6|TRBD1|TRBV30|-
CAWENSPGQRNSPLHF
TGTGCCTGGGAGAACTCCCCGGGACAGAGGAATTCACCCCTCCACTTT
>TRBJ1-2|TRBD1|TRBV9|-
CASSVDPGQGVGGYTF
TGTGCCAGCAGCGTAGATCCGGGACAGGGAGTTGGTGGCTACACCTTC
>TRBJ2-3|-|TRBV7-9|-
CASSPTLSGNTDTQYF
TGTGCCAGCAGCCCCACCCTAAGCGGAAACACAGATACGCAGTATTTT
>TRBJ1-1|-|TRBV4-3|-
CASSQDYDLGAEAFF
TGCGCCAGCAGCCAAGATTATGACCTCGGGGCTGAAGCTTTCTTT
>TRBJ1-2|-|TRBV7-8|-
CASREERVSNNYGYTF
TGTGCCAGCCGGGAAGAGCGGGTTTCAAATAACTATGGCTACACCTTC
>TRBJ1-2|-|TRBV7-2|-
CASSLEVQVYGYTF
TGTGCCAGCAGCTTAGAAGTACAGGTCTATGGCTACACCTTC
>TRBJ2-2|TRBD1|TRBV18|-
CASSQLGQLNTGELFF
TGTGCCAGCTCCCAGCTGGGACAGCTGAACACCGGGGAGCTGTTTTTT
>TRBJ1-2|-|TRBV19|-
CASSILGSRDYTF
TGTGCCAGTAGTATTTTAGGGAGTCGCGACTACACCTTC
>TRBJ2-3|TRBD1|TRBV7-8|-
CASSLGDRGRGDTQYF
TGTGCCAGCAGCTTAGGGGACAGGGGCAGGGGAGATACGCAGTATTTT
>TRBJ2-7|TRBD2|TRBV28|-
CASINRRLAVYEQYF
TGTGCCAGCATTAACCGTCGACTAGCGGTTTACGAGCAGTACTTC
>TRBJ2-7|TRBD2|TRBV6-5|once
CAVRPSGSINEQYF
TGTGCCGTCCGGCCTAGCGGGAGTATCAACGAGCAGTACTTC
>TRBJ2-5|-|TRBV5-1|-
CASSLVGGPQETQYF
TGCGCCAGCAGCTTGGTAGGTGGGCCCCAAGAGACCCAGTACTTC
>TRBJ1-1|-|TRBV27|-
CASSAWREAFF
TGTGCCAGCAGTGCCTGGAGGGAAGCTTTCTTT
>TRBJ1-5|-|TRBV7-9|-
CASSPAREVDSNQPQHF
TGTGCCAGCAGCCCGGCCAGGGAGGTGGATAGCAATCAGCCCCAGCATTTT
>TRBJ1-2|TRBD1|TRBV15|-
CATSRGDRGRGYTF
TGTGCCACCAGCAGAGGTGACAGGGGAAGGGGCTACACCTTC
>TRBJ1-2|-|TRBV19|-
CASTRGQGYGYTF
TGTGCCAGTACGCGGGGGCAAGGCTATGGCTACACCTTC
>TRBJ1-1|TRBD1|TRBV4-3|once
CASSQDRDGPEAFF
TGCGCCAGCAGCCAGGACAGGGACGGCCCTGAAGCTTTCTTT
>TRBJ2-2|-|TRBV6-7|-
CASSYGRACGTGELFF
TGTGCCAGCAGTTACGGCAGGGCATGTGGTACCGGGGAGCTGTTTTTT
>TRBJ1-1|-|TRBV6-5|-
CASRPGSAMNTEAFF
TGTGCCAGCAGACCCGGGTCGGCTATGAACACTGAAGCTTTCTTT
>TRBJ1-5|-|TRBV10-1|-
CASRSNLDSNQPQHF
TGCGCCAGCAGGTCAAACCTAGATAGCAATCAGCCCCAGCATTTT
>TRBJ1-2|-|TRBV5-1|-
CASSLQDLNYGYTF
TGCGCCAGCAGCCTCCAGGATCTTAACTATGGCTACACCTTC
>TRBJ1-1|-|TRBV5-5|-
CASSPTVGGAEAFF
TGTGCCAGCAGCCCGACCGTGGGGGGGGCTGAAGCTTTCTTT
>TRBJ1-3|-|TRBV30|-
CAWSVRGGRSSGNTIYF
TGTGCCTGGAGTGTACGGGGAGGCCGGAGCTCTGGAAACACCATATATTTT
>TRBJ2-7|-|TRBV5-1|-
CASSLGAGEQYF
TGCGCCAGCAGCTTGGGGGCGGGCGAGCAGTACTTC